This T cell receptor (beta chain) came from a study of response to subunit inactivated influenza vaccine. This clonotype appeared a few times. Its antigen is still unknown. General study findings and limits: Authors suggested each seasonal influenza vaccination recruits few new T cells.

V gave up 7 bases and J gave up 3 bases; unmatched junction bases: 9. The CDR3 consists of 16 residues. Using its own MiXCR run on the RT-PCR reads, TCRdb lists one record per CDR3 protein. The table has 540,000 or so distinct CDR3 sequences, roughly 13% seen once. The rearrangement joins TRBV12-3 or TRBV12-4 to TRBJ2-3; TRBD1 matches at 11 bases. The TCR originated in a man aged 50 to 60 who received an inactivated influenza vaccine. The sequencing used PBMCs from blood, collected more than 35 days after vaccination. CDR3 DNA sequence: TGTGCCAGCACCTCGGGGGACAGGGGGGCGACAGATACGCAGTATTTT. Its translation is CASTSGDRGATDTQYF.